The clone carrying this TCR beta chain was counted between two and nine times. Its antigen is still unknown. The germline CDR1 and CDR2 sequences are LNHDA and SQIVND (reference sequence). The CDR3 length is 14 residues. After removal of 7 bases from V and 7 bases from J, the junction contained 12 bases not matched to a gene. The record originates from a study of PD-1 blockade in classical Hodgkin lymphoma. Study-level findings and limits: Complete responders possessed baseline diversity comparable to newly diagnosed patients. Factors driving the repertoire differences, possibly disease activity or prior therapy, remain undefined.

Profiling relied on immunoSEQ multiplex PCR, and the TCRdb table lists in-frame clones only, not all of them. The sample lists around 19,000 clones; less than 75% were seen once. All the patients suffered relapse after autologous stem cell transplantation, and brentuximab vedotin exposure differed. The TCR was taken from a human donor with classical Hodgkin lymphoma. This specimen consisted of peripheral blood mononuclear cells (PBMCs), obtained before the second cycle of nivolumab. J is TRBJ1-2 and V is TRBV19; 7 positions match TRBD1. The CDR3: CASNRMGQFRGYTF. The CDR3 DNA reads TGTGCCAGTAATCGGATGGGACAGTTTCGTGGCTACACCTTC. Using reference TRBV19 and TRBJ1-2 for the parts outside the CDR3, the full variable domain is DGGITQSPKYLFRKEGQNVTLSCEQNLNHDAMYWYRQDPGQGLRLIYYSQIVNDFQKGDIAEGYSVSREKKESFPLTVTSAQKNPTAFYLCASNRMGQFRGYTFGSGTRLTVV.